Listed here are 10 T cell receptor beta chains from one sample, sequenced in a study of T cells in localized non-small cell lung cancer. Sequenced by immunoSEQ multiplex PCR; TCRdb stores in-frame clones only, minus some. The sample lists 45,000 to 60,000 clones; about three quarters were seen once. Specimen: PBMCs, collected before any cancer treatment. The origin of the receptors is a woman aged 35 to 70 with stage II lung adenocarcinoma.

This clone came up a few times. CDR3 residues: CASSRGLAGAEQYF. As DNA, the CDR3 is TGTGCCAGCAGCCGCGGACTAGCGGGGGCCGAGCAGTACTTC. This chain uses TRBV2 with TRBJ2-7; the match to TRBD2 covers 13 bases. Germline CDR1 reads SNHLY; CDR2 reads FYNNEI. V lost 6 bases and J lost 6; bases outside the gene matches: 5. The CDR3 loop spans 14 amino acids.

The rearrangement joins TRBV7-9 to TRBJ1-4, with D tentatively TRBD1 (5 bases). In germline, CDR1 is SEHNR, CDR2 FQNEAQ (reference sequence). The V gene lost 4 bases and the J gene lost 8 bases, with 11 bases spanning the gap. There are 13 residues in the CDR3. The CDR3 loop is CASSWGEKEKLFF. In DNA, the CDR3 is TGTGCCAGCAGCTGGGGGGAGAAGGAAAAACTGTTTTTT.

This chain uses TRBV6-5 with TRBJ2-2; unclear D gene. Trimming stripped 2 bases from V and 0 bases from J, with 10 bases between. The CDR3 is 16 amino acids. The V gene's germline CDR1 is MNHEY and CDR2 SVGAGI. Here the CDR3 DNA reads TGTGCCAGCAGTTACACCCAGAACGCGAACACCGGGGAGCTGTTTTTT. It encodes CASSYTQNANTGELFF.

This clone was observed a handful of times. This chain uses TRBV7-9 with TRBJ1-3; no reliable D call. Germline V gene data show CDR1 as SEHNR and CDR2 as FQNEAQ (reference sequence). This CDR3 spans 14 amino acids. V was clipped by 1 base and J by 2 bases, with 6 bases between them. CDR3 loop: CASSLGDPGNTIYF. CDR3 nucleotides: TGTGCCAGCAGCTTAGGTGATCCTGGAAACACCATATATTTT.

The CDR3 sequence is CASSDLDSYMNTEAFF. CDR3 DNA: TGTGCCAGCAGTGATTTGGACAGTTACATGAACACTGAAGCTTTCTTT. The gene calls are TRBV25-1 and TRBJ1-1; D possibly corresponds to TRBD1 (6 bases). The germline gives CDR1 MGHDK, CDR2 SYGVNS. V was trimmed by 3 bases and J by 0 bases, leaving 14 bases between them. The CDR3 length is 16 residues.

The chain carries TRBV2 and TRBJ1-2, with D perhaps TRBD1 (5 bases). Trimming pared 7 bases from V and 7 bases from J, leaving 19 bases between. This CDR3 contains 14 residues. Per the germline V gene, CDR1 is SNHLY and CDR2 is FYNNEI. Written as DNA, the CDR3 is TGTGCCAGCATAAAACCGGGACCGACCCTTGGCTACACCTTC. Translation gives CASIKPGPTLGYTF.

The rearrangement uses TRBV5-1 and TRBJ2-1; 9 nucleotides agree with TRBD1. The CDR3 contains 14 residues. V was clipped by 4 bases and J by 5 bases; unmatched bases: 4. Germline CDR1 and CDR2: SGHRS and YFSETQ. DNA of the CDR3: TGCGCCAGCAGCGTACAGGGGGCTAACAATGAGCAGTTCTTC. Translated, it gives CASSVQGANNEQFF.

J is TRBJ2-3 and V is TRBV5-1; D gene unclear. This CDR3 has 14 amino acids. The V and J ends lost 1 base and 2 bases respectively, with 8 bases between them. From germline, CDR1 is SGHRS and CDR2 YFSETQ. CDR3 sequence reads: CASSLLQSTDTQYF. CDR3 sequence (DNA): TGCGCCAGCAGCTTGCTTCAATCCACAGATACGCAGTATTTT. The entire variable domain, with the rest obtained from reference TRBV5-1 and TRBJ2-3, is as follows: KAGVTQTPRYLIKTRGQQVTLSCSPISGHRSVSWYQQTPGQGLQFLFEYFSETQRNKGNFPGRFSGRQFSNSRSEMNVSTLELGDSALYLCASSLLQSTDTQYFGPGTRLTVL.

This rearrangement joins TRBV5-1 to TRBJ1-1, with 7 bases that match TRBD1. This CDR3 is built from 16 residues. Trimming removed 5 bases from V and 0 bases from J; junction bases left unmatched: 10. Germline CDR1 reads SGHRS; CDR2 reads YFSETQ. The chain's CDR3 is CASSFDREGLNTEAFF. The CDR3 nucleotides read TGCGCCAGCAGTTTCGACAGGGAGGGATTGAACACTGAAGCTTTCTTT.

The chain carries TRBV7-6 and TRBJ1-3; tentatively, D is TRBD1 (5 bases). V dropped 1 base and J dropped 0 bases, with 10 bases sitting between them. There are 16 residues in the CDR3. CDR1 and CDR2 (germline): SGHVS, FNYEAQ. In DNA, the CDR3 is TGTGCCAGCAGCTTAGTTGCCGGGGGCTCTGGAAACACCATATATTTT. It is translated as CASSLVAGGSGNTIYF. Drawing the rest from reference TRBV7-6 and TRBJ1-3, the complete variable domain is GAGVSQSPRYKVTKRGQDVALRCDPISGHVSLYWYRQALGQGPEFLTYFNYEAQQDKSGLPNDRFSAERPEGSISTLTIQRTEQRDSAMYRCASSLVAGGSGNTIYFGEGSWLTVV.